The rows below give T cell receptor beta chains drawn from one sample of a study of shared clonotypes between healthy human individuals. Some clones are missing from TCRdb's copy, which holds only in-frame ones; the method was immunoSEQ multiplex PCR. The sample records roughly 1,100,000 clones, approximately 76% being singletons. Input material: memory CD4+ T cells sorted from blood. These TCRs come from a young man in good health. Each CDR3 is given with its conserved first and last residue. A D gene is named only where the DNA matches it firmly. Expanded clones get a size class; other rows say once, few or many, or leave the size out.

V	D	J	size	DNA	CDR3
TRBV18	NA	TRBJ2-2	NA	TGTGCCAGCTCACCAGGGGCCCCAAGAGGGGAGCTGTTTTTT	CASSPGAPRGELFF
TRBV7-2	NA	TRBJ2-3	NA	TGTGCCAGCACCGAGTGGAGGGGTACAGATACGCAGTATTTT	CASTEWRGTDTQYF
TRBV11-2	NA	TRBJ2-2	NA	TGTGCCAGCAGCCACCGGCAGAACACCGGGGAGCTGTTTTTT	CASSHRQNTGELFF
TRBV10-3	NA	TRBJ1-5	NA	TGTGCCACCGGCCAGGGCGTTGGCAATCAGCCCCAGCATTTT	CATGQGVGNQPQHF
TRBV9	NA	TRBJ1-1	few	TGTGCCAGCAGCGTATCGACAGGGAACACTGAAGCTTTCTTT	CASSVSTGNTEAFF
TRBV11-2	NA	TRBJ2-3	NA	TGTGCCAGCAGCTTCACGGGCCGGGGAGGAGATACGCAGTATTTT	CASSFTGRGGDTQYF
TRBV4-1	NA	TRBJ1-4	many	TGCGCCAGCAGTTGGCGAGGGGGTAATGAAAAACTGTTTTTT	CASSWRGGNEKLFF
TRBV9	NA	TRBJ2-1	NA	TGTGCCAGCAGCGGACAGGCCCAGTACAATGAGCAGTTCTTC	CASSGQAQYNEQFF
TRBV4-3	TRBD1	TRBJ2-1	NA	TGCGCCAGCAGCCTTGACAGGGGCTCCTACAATGAGCAGTTCTTC	CASSLDRGSYNEQFF
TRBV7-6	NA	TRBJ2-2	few	TGTGCCAGCAGCTTAGTGGCCACCGGGGAGCTGTTTTTT	CASSLVATGELFF
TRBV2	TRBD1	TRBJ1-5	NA	TGTGCCAGCAGTGAAAGGGACAGGGGGCTTTATAGCAATCAGCCCCAGCATTTT	CASSERDRGLYSNQPQHF
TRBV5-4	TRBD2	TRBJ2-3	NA	TGTGCCAGCAGCCAGCGGGGGGCCCTTACAGATACGCAGTATTTT	CASSQRGALTDTQYF
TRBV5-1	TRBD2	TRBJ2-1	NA	TGCGCCAGCAGCGACCTAGCGGGGGACTACAATGAGCAGTTCTTC	CASSDLAGDYNEQFF
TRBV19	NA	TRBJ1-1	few	TGTGCCAGTACCACGCTGGCGGGGAACACTGAAGCTTTCTTT	CASTTLAGNTEAFF
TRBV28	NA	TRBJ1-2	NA	TGTGCCAGCAGTTTATTGGTAGGCGGCTACACCTTC	CASSLLVGGYTF
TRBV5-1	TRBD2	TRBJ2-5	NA	TGCGCCAGCAGCCCCGCGGGACTAGCGGGAGGGACAACCAGACAAGAGACCCAGTACTTC	CASSPAGLAGGTTRQETQYF
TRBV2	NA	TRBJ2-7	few	TGTGCCAGCAGTCCACAGGGTTACGAGCAGTACTTC	CASSPQGYEQYF
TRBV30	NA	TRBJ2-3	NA	TGTGCCTGGAGTGACCGGCGGACAGTTAGCACAGATACGCAGTATTTT	CAWSDRRTVSTDTQYF
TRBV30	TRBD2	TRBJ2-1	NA	TGTGCCTGGAAGCCCCCCGGGACTAAAAATGAGCAGTTCTTC	CAWKPPGTKNEQFF
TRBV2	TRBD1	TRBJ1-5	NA	TGTGCCAGCAGTCCGGGACAGGGGCCCAATCAGCCCCAGCATTTT	CASSPGQGPNQPQHF
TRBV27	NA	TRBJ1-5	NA	TGTGCCAGCAGTTTATCCGGGACACCAAATCAGCCCCAGCATTTT	CASSLSGTPNQPQHF
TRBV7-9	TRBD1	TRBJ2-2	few	TGTGCCAGCAGCTCATGGACAGGGCGCACCGGGGAGCTGTTTTTT	CASSSWTGRTGELFF
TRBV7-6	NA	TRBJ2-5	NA	TGTGCCAGCAGCCCCTTAGGGGGGGGGAGCGAGACCCAGTACTTC	CASSPLGGGSETQYF
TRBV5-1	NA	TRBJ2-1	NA	TGCGCCAGCAGCTTGGGCGGAGGCTCCTACAATGAGCAGTTCTTC	CASSLGGGSYNEQFF
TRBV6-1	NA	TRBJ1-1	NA	TGTGCCAGCAGTGAAGGTTTAGGCAGGACTGAAGCTTTCTTT	CASSEGLGRTEAFF
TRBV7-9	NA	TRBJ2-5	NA	TGTGCCAGCAGCTTAGCGAAGGGACCCCAAGAGACCCAGTACTTC	CASSLAKGPQETQYF
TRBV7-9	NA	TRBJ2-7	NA	TGTGCCAGCAGCTCCCGATACAGGGTTGGTCTCGGCGAGCAGTACTTC	CASSSRYRVGLGEQYF
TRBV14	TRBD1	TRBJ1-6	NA	TGTGCCAGCAGCCATGGACAGGTTATCTATAATTCACCCCTCCACTTT	CASSHGQVIYNSPLHF
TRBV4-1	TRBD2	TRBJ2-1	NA	TGCGCCAGCCGTGGACTAGCGGGAGCGAGGGATTCAAACAATGAGCAGTTCTTC	CASRGLAGARDSNNEQFF
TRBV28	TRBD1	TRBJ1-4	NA	TGTGCCAGCACCCTCGCCGGGGGACAGCCTCTTTCTAATGAAAAACTGTTTTTT	CASTLAGGQPLSNEKLFF
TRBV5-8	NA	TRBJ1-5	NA	TGTGCCAGCAGCTTGTCAACGTTGTTTAGCGGACGAAATAGCAATCAGCCCCAGCATTTT	CASSLSTLFSGRNSNQPQHF
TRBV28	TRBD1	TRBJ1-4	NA	TGTGCCAGCAGTTCCGGACAGGGTAGGGAAAAACTGTTTTTT	CASSSGQGREKLFF
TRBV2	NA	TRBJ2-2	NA	TGTGCCAGCAGTGAAGAAGTACTAAACACCGGGGAGCTGTTTTTT	CASSEEVLNTGELFF
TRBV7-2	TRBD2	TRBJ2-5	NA	TGTGCCAGCAGCTTAGGCACGGGGGGAGAGACCCAGTACTTC	CASSLGTGGETQYF
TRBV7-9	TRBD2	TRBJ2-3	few	TGTGCCAGCAGCGGGCGGACTAGCGGGACCAACACAGATACGCAGTATTTT	CASSGRTSGTNTDTQYF
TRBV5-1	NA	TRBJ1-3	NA	TGCGCCAGCAGCCCTTTGGGGCTTAGACTTCAGGGAAACACCATATATTTT	CASSPLGLRLQGNTIYF
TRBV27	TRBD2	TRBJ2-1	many	TGTGCCAGCAGTTTAGTGGGACTAAGCTCCTACAATGAGCAGTTCTTC	CASSLVGLSSYNEQFF
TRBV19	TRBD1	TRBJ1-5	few	TGTGCCAGTAGTATGGGGACAGTCCCCCAGCCCCAGCATTTT	CASSMGTVPQPQHF
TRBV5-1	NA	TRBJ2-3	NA	TGCGCCAGCAGCTTTTCTACCCATAGCACAGATACGCAGTATTTT	CASSFSTHSTDTQYF
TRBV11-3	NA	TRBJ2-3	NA	TGTGCCAGCAGCCAGGGTGGGAGTTTAACTGATACGCAGTATTTT	CASSQGGSLTDTQYF
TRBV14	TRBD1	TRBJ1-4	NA	TGTGCCAGCAGCCAAGAGCCGGACAGGGGGGCTGAAAAACTGTTTTTT	CASSQEPDRGAEKLFF
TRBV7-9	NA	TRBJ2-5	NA	TGTGCCAGCAGCCGGGACAACCAAGAGACCCAGTACTTC	CASSRDNQETQYF
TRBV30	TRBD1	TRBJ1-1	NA	TGTGCCTGGGACAGGGGGATGAACACTGAAGCTTTCTTT	CAWDRGMNTEAFF
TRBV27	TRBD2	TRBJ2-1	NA	TGTGCCAGCAGTTTATCACTAGCGGGGACTACATATGAGCAGTTCTTC	CASSLSLAGTTYEQFF
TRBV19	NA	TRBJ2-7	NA	TGTGCCAGTAGTAGTTCTCCCGGTGTGGGGAGACCGAACGAGCAGTACTTC	CASSSSPGVGRPNEQYF
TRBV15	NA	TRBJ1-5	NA	TGTGCCACCAGCAGAGCGTTAAGCAATCAGCCCCAGCATTTT	CATSRALSNQPQHF
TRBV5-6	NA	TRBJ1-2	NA	TGTGCCAGCAGCTTGGACAAAAACTATGGCTACACCTTC	CASSLDKNYGYTF
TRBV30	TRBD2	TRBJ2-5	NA	TGTGCCTGGAGTGTGGCGGGAGGCTGGGAGACCCAGTACTTC	CAWSVAGGWETQYF
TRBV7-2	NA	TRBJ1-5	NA	TGTGCCAGCAGCTTAAACAGGGCAGGTCAGCCCCAGCATTTT	CASSLNRAGQPQHF
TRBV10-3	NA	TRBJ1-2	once	TGTGCCATCAGTGGGGACCTAATCAACGGCTACACCTTC	CAISGDLINGYTF
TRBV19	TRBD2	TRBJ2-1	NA	TGTGCCAGCACTCGTCTCGAGCGGGGGGGCCTCGGCGAGCAGTTCTTC	CASTRLERGGLGEQFF
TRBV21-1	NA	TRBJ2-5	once	TGTGCCAGCGGACAGGGGGCCTTCCAAGAGACCCAGTACTTC	CASGQGAFQETQYF
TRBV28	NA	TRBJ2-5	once	TGTGCCATCCTCCGTCAGGGGCTGGGAGAGACCCAGTACTTC	CAILRQGLGETQYF
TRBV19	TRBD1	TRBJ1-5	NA	TGTGCCAGTAAGAGTGGCGGGCAGGGGGACAATCAGCCCCAGCATTTT	CASKSGGQGDNQPQHF
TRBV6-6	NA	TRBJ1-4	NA	TGTGCCAGCAGTTACCTAAGACAGTTTTGGGAAAAACTGTTTTTT	CASSYLRQFWEKLFF
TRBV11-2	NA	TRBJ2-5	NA	TGTGCCAGCAGCTCTAGGGGGACCCCCGAGATCGAGACCCAGTACTTC	CASSSRGTPEIETQYF
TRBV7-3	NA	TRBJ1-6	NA	TGTGCCAGCAGCTTAGGGGGATATAATTCACCCCTCCACTTT	CASSLGGYNSPLHF
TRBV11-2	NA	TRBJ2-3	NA	TGTGCCAGCAGCTCACTGTCGCGGGGTAGCACAGATACGCAGTATTTT	CASSSLSRGSTDTQYF
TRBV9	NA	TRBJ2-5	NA	TGTGCCAGCAGCAGGCAGGGGCGTACAGAGACCCAGTACTTC	CASSRQGRTETQYF